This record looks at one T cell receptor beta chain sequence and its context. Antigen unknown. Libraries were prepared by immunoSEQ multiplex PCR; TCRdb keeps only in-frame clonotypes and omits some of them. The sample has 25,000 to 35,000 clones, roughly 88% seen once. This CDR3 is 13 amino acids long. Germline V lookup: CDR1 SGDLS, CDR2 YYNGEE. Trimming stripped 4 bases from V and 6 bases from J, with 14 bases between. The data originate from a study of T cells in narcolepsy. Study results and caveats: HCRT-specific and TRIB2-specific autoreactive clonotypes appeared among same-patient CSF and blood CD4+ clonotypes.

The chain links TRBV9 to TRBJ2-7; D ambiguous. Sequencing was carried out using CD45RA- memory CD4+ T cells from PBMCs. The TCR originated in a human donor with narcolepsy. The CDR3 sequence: CASSPDGLGEQYF. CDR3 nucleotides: TGTGCCAGCAGCCCGGACGGTCTCGGCGAGCAGTACTTC.